A selection of T cell receptor beta chains follows, all from one sample in a study of cytomegalovirus exposure and HLA in healthy donors. Some clones are missing from TCRdb's copy, which holds only in-frame ones; the method was immunoSEQ multiplex PCR. Among 160,000 or so clones, roughly three quarters were seen once, and the ten largest hold about 4.3%. The sample taken for sequencing was PBMCs. The receptors originated from a man aged 18 to 35 in good health and CMV-seropositive. Both conserved end residues are part of each CDR3. The D gene is left open where the match is weak.

D	V	J	CDR3
NA	TRBV9	TRBJ2-3	CASSPGLDTQYF
TRBD1	TRBV9	TRBJ2-2	CASSITGGFNTGELFF
NA	TRBV19	TRBJ2-3	CASSIGAKRTDTQYF
NA	TRBV27	TRBJ2-1	CARTLSREGAYNEQFF
NA	TRBV27	TRBJ2-1	CASSLGGIGYNEQFF
TRBD1	TRBV4-1	TRBJ1-2	CASSQPSDRAGGYTF
NA	TRBV6-1	TRBJ1-4	CATVPQGNEKLFF
TRBD1	TRBV5-1	TRBJ1-1	CASSLRDRVSNTEAFF
TRBD2	TRBV5-4	TRBJ2-5	CATQGGAVKETQYF
NA	TRBV7-6	TRBJ1-5	CASSLGGSQPQHF
NA	TRBV6-1	TRBJ1-6	CASSDSSYNSPLHF
TRBD1	TRBV27	TRBJ1-6	CASSFRDRGGPLHF
NA	TRBV19	TRBJ2-1	CASSMEVLAGEQFF
NA	TRBV2	TRBJ2-3	CASRGSGGGTDTQYF
NA	TRBV18	TRBJ1-1	CASSPGGTNTEAFF
TRBD2	TRBV5-1	TRBJ2-3	CASSLVAGGTDTQYF
TRBD1	TRBV5-6	TRBJ2-6	CASRLTGDSSGANVLTF
NA	TRBV11-2	TRBJ1-5	CASSEWSGQPQHF
TRBD2	TRBV10-2	TRBJ2-1	CASMRSGGPNEQFF
NA	TRBV7-3	TRBJ2-1	CASSPPGLPYNEQFF
NA	TRBV6-1	TRBJ1-1	CASRDGGANTEAFF
TRBD1	TRBV19	TRBJ1-1	CASSILTGGWGTTEAFF
NA	TRBV5-4	TRBJ1-1	CASSLGQDKVTFF
NA	TRBV29-1	TRBJ1-2	CSVEDTFYGYTF
TRBD1	TRBV7-9	TRBJ2-6	CASSPRQGYGGANVLTF
NA	TRBV5-6	TRBJ1-2	CASSLAQGGYGYTF
NA	TRBV20-1	TRBJ2-3	CSATGADTQYF
NA	TRBV14	TRBJ2-3	CASSQVIGGSTDTQYF
NA	TRBV4-1	TRBJ2-1	CASSQVPSDEQFF
NA	TRBV5-6	TRBJ1-5	CASSLIGWDQPQHF
NA	TRBV7-9	TRBJ1-3	CASSPGTSGNTIYF
NA	TRBV6-1	TRBJ1-1	CASSESGRGAFF
TRBD1	TRBV30	TRBJ1-2	CAGTGHTNYGYTF
TRBD1	TRBV7-6	TRBJ2-1	CASSRYDPGQGVNEQFF
NA	TRBV30	TRBJ2-2	CAWSGLGIGELFF
NA	TRBV19	TRBJ1-4	CASSMAATNEKLFF
NA	TRBV7-8	TRBJ1-6	CASSLVDMGNSPLHF
TRBD1	TRBV11-3	TRBJ2-2	CASSTPGTGFLGPNTGELFF
NA	TRBV7-3	TRBJ2-2	CASSLVPGTPPGTGELFF
NA	TRBV2	TRBJ2-3	CASSTNRVRNTDTQYF
TRBD1	TRBV5-6	TRBJ2-1	CASSPWTGATYNEQFF
NA	TRBV2	TRBJ1-5	CASINDRNSNQPQHF
NA	TRBV6-5	TRBJ1-2	CAVLSLPGRGYTF
NA	TRBV4-1	TRBJ1-2	CASSQEGGTGYGYTF
TRBD1	TRBV6-1	TRBJ1-5	CASSEGDRDQPQHF